The rows below give T cell receptor beta chains drawn from one sample of a study of OX40 agonist ivuxolimab in advanced cancers. Sequencing was performed with immunoSEQ multiplex PCR; in TCRdb, only in-frame clones are kept and a portion is missing. The table includes 150,000 to 170,000 clones, 94% detected once. Source: CD4+ or CD8+ T cells sorted from blood, taken in a trial of the OX40 agonist ivuxolimab. All receptors come from an adult with an advanced solid tumor such as melanoma, head and neck, liver or kidney cancer. Both conserved end residues are part of each CDR3. The order of the fields is J gene, V gene, D gene, clone size, CDR3 DNA, CDR3 protein. A D gene is named only where the DNA matches it firmly. The size field is filled for only some rows; it gives once, few, many or a size class.

>TRBJ2-5|TRBV19|TRBD1|.
TGTGCCAGTAGTGCCCTTTCCGGACAGGGGGCAGGGGAGACCCAGTACTTC
CASSALSGQGAGETQYF
>TRBJ2-1|TRBV7-9|.|.
TGTGCCAGCAGCCCCCCGGCGGACAATGAGCAGTTCTTC
CASSPPADNEQFF
>TRBJ2-5|TRBV7-2|.|.
TGTGCCAGCAGCTCTTGGTTCCAAGAGACCCAGTACTTC
CASSSWFQETQYF
>TRBJ2-7|TRBV18|.|.
TGTGCCAGCTCACCCCAGGGAGTCGAGCAGTACTTC
CASSPQGVEQYF
>TRBJ2-2|TRBV18|.|.
TGTGCCAGCTCACCCAGGATCCTCCGGGACTTCAACACCGGGGAGCTGTTTTTT
CASSPRILRDFNTGELFF
>TRBJ1-3|TRBV5-1|.|.
TGCGCCAGCAGCTCTACAGGGATCGGAAACACCATATATTTT
CASSSTGIGNTIYF
>TRBJ2-7|TRBV5-8|.|.
TGTGCCAGCAGCCCCAGGCGCTACGAGCAGTACTTC
CASSPRRYEQYF
>TRBJ1-2|TRBV7-9|.|.
TGTGCCAGCAGCTTAGCTCTATCTAACTATGGCTACACCTTC
CASSLALSNYGYTF
>TRBJ2-3|TRBV6-5|TRBD2|.
TGTGCCAGCACCCAGCGGGGGAGAGATACGCAGTATTTT
CASTQRGRDTQYF
>TRBJ2-5|TRBV27|TRBD2|.
TGTGCCAGCAGTTTATTGGGGGAGGGCCCTTCCCAAGAGACCCAGTACTTC
CASSLLGEGPSQETQYF
>TRBJ2-7|TRBV11-2|.|.
TGTGCCAGCAGCGTATTCTACGAGCAGTACTTC
CASSVFYEQYF
>TRBJ1-4|TRBV7-9|TRBD1|.
TGTGCCAGCGGCCGGGACAGTAATGAAAAACTGTTTTTT
CASGRDSNEKLFF
>TRBJ2-5|TRBV4-2|TRBD2|.
TGTGCCAGCAGCCAAGCTGGGACTAGCGGGATAGAGACCCAGTACTTC
CASSQAGTSGIETQYF
>TRBJ1-2|TRBV6-1|.|.
TGTGCCAGCAGTCTCCAGGAGGGCTATGGCTACACCTTC
CASSLQEGYGYTF
>TRBJ2-7|TRBV29-1|.|.
TGCAGCGGGAAACAGGGTGGCGAGCAGTACTTC
CSGKQGGEQYF
>TRBJ2-1|TRBV11-2|.|once
TGTGCCAGCAGCTTAGTCTTGGGTTTGGGGAACAATGAGCAGTTCTTC
CASSLVLGLGNNEQFF
>TRBJ2-6|TRBV5-1|.|.
TGCGCCAGCAGCTTGGTTGGGGCCAACGTCCTGACTTTC
CASSLVGANVLTF
>TRBJ1-3|TRBV5-1|TRBD1|once
TGCGCCAGCAGTTGGGACAGTTCCTCTGGAAACACCATATATTTT
CASSWDSSSGNTIYF
>TRBJ1-2|TRBV6-5|.|.
TGTGCCAGCAGTTACTCGATAGGTGGCAGGGCTTATGGCTACACCTTC
CASSYSIGGRAYGYTF
>TRBJ2-1|TRBV5-1|.|.
TGCGCCAGCAGCTTGTTGAGTCCCAGCATTGAGCAGTTCTTC
CASSLLSPSIEQFF
>TRBJ2-1|TRBV7-9|.|.
TGTGCCAGCAGCATTGAACTGGGGGCCAATGAGCAGTTCTTC
CASSIELGANEQFF
>TRBJ2-5|TRBV7-9|TRBD1|.
TGTGCCAGCAGCTCGGGACAGGGGCCGACGGGGACCCAGTACTTC
CASSSGQGPTGTQYF
>TRBJ2-3|TRBV27|TRBD2|.
TGTGCCAGCAGTCCCGGAGCGGGAGGGCCCACCGATACGCAGTATTTT
CASSPGAGGPTDTQYF
>TRBJ2-5|TRBV10-3|TRBD1|.
TGTGCCATCAGTGATGGTCAGGGGGCGAAGACCCAGTACTTC
CAISDGQGAKTQYF
>TRBJ1-5|TRBV6-1|.|.
TGTGCCAGCGGCAGGGGCCAGGGAGTCGATCAGCCCCAGCATTTT
CASGRGQGVDQPQHF
>TRBJ2-5|TRBV9|.|.
TGTGCCAGCAGCAAGAGGGTGGGATGGGAGACCCAGTACTTC
CASSKRVGWETQYF
>TRBJ2-7|TRBV10-3|TRBD2|.
TGTGCCATCGCGGCTAGCGGGACTTCCTACGAGCAGTACTTC
CAIAASGTSYEQYF
>TRBJ2-7|TRBV28|TRBD1|.
TGTGCCGGGGGGACAGGGTCTTCCGAGCAGTACTTC
CAGGTGSSEQYF
>TRBJ1-5|TRBV2|.|.
TGTGCCTCAGGCCGACAGATTAGCAATCAGCCCCAGCATTTT
CASGRQISNQPQHF
>TRBJ2-7|TRBV5-1|.|.
TGCGCCAGCAGCACCGGACATGGTGGCCGCTACGAGCAGTACTTC
CASSTGHGGRYEQYF
>TRBJ2-7|TRBV11-2|.|.
TGTGCCAGCAGCCCCAGGAGGGGCCCCTACGAGCAGTACTTC
CASSPRRGPYEQYF
>TRBJ1-3|TRBV7-2|TRBD1|.
TGTGCCAGCAGACAGGGGGTCTCTGGAAACACCATATATTTT
CASRQGVSGNTIYF
>TRBJ2-2|TRBV19|TRBD1|.
TGTGCCAGTAGTATGCGGACAGGGGACTACGGGGAGCTGTTTTTT
CASSMRTGDYGELFF
>TRBJ2-7|TRBV11-3|TRBD1|.
TGTGCCAGCAGCTTAGGGACAGGGGTTTCCTACGAGCAGTACTTC
CASSLGTGVSYEQYF
>TRBJ2-7|TRBV7-2|TRBD1|.
TGTGCCAGCAGCTTATCGACAGGGGCCTACGAGCAGTACTTC
CASSLSTGAYEQYF
>TRBJ2-3|TRBV18|.|.
TGTGCCAGCTCACCGGTGACGTCCGATACGCAGTATTTT
CASSPVTSDTQYF
>TRBJ1-5|TRBV6-5|.|.
TGTGCCAGCAGCCTAGATACGCCGAGAGATCAGCCCCAGCATTTT
CASSLDTPRDQPQHF
>TRBJ2-1|TRBV6-5|TRBD2|.
TGTGCCAGCAGTTACTCTAGTAGCGGGAGAGGAAATGAGCAGTTCTTC
CASSYSSSGRGNEQFF
>TRBJ1-1|TRBV5-5|.|.
TGTGCCAGCAGCTTTGGGGACAACACTGAAGCTTTCTTT
CASSFGDNTEAFF
>TRBJ1-2|TRBV10-3|.|few
TGTGCCATCACTACCGACACCACGCGGTCGCGCGGCTACACCTTC
CAITTDTTRSRGYTF
>TRBJ1-6|TRBV9|.|few
TGTGCCAGCAGCGTCGCGGGGCCCTTTAATTCACCCCTCCACTTT
CASSVAGPFNSPLHF
>TRBJ1-2|TRBV19|TRBD1|.
TGTGCCAGTAGTACCGACAGGGGGTGGAGATATGGCTACACCTTC
CASSTDRGWRYGYTF
>TRBJ2-1|TRBV11-3|.|.
TGTGCCAGCAGCTCAACATGGGGAGGGGGCTACAATGAGCAGTTCTTC
CASSSTWGGGYNEQFF
>TRBJ2-1|TRBV7-2|.|.
TGTGCCAGCAGCTTCGATCGGGGCTCCTACAATGAGCAGTTCTTC
CASSFDRGSYNEQFF
>TRBJ2-7|TRBV5-1|TRBD1|.
TGCGCCAGCGGTGCGGTTACAGGGGTAGCCTACGAGCAGTACTTC
CASGAVTGVAYEQYF
>TRBJ2-1|TRBV27|.|.
TGTGCCAGCAGTAAACTAGCCGCTGAGCAGTTCTTC
CASSKLAAEQFF
>TRBJ2-1|TRBV7-9|TRBD1|.
TGTGCCAGCAGCTTAGGGCAGGGGGCCTACAATGAGCAGTTCTTC
CASSLGQGAYNEQFF
>TRBJ2-7|TRBV4-3|TRBD2|.
TGCGCCAGCAACCGGGAGGCGGGAGGGCCCCACGAGCAGTACTTC
CASNREAGGPHEQYF
>TRBJ1-1|TRBV5-5|.|.
TGTGCCACGAAACAGGGTCACACACCGAACACTGAAGCTTTCTTT
CATKQGHTPNTEAFF
>TRBJ2-3|TRBV19|TRBD2|.
TGTGCCAGTAGTTTCGGGACTAGCGGGTTTCTGGGAGATACGCAGTATTTT
CASSFGTSGFLGDTQYF
>TRBJ2-7|TRBV9|.|.
TGTGCCAGCAGCGTAGAATACGGGGAGCAGTACTTC
CASSVEYGEQYF
>TRBJ1-5|TRBV4-1|.|.
TGCGCCAGCAGCCAAGTTCCGGACAACAATCAGCCCCAGCATTTT
CASSQVPDNNQPQHF
>TRBJ2-1|TRBV7-8|.|.
TGTGCCAGCAGCCTGACTGGAGGCTCCTACAATGAGCAGTTCTTC
CASSLTGGSYNEQFF
>TRBJ1-3|TRBV18|.|once
TGTGCCAGCTCACCAGATGCGTACTACACTGGAAACACCATATATTTT
CASSPDAYYTGNTIYF
>TRBJ2-7|TRBV19|.|once
TGTGCCAGTAGCTCCGAGGGGCGGGTCCCCCCCTACGAGCAGTACTTC
CASSSEGRVPPYEQYF
>TRBJ1-3|TRBV9|.|.
TGTGCCAGCAGCGTAGAGTGGGAGAGAAACACCATATATTTT
CASSVEWERNTIYF
>TRBJ1-2|TRBV4-1|.|.
TGCGCCAGCAGCCAAGGACACCGGGTAGGGGGCTACACCTTC
CASSQGHRVGGYTF